The 11 T cell receptor beta chains reported below all come from one sample, sequenced in a study of identical twins. From the 5' RACE reads, TCRdb called clonotypes with MiXCR, one entry per CDR3 protein. Of under 800,000 distinct CDR3 sequences in the sample, around 20% are singletons; the top ten hold around 4.5%. This same sample was also part of a study on T cells expressing NK-cell markers.

The source material was PBMCs. These receptors were collected from a woman aged 18-29 years in good health.

V gene TRBV27 combines with J gene TRBJ2-5, with a tentative D call TRBD1 (6 bases). Germline CDR1 is MNHEY and CDR2 is SMNVEV (reference sequence). V was pared by 10 bases and J by 9 bases, with 18 bases between. The CDR3 runs 12 residues. Here the CDR3 reads CAINRDTMAQYF. The DNA of the CDR3 is TGTGCCATCAACCGGGACACAATGGCCCAGTACTTC.

This clonotype was counted a few times. The chain links TRBV9 to TRBJ2-1; no clear D. Trimming removed 0 bases from V and 9 bases from J, with 7 bases in between. The CDR3 sequence is 12 residues long. The V gene's germline CDR1 is SGDLS and CDR2 YYNGEE. The CDR3 here is CASSVGSGEQFF. The CDR3 DNA reads TGTGCCAGCAGCGTAGGGTCAGGTGAGCAGTTCTTC.

This clonotype was detected a few times. The chain recombines TRBV5-4 with TRBJ2-7; D remains unclear. Germline lookup yields CDR1 SGHNT and CDR2 YYREEE (reference sequence). Trimming took 3 bases from V and 0 from J, leaving 7 bases between them. The length of the CDR3 is 13 residues. CDR3 amino acids: CASSSWDSYEQYF. The CDR3 DNA follows: TGTGCCAGCAGCTCCTGGGACTCCTACGAGCAGTACTTC.

About this clonotype itself: The junction shows a germline mismatch at one end, possibly a read error. The chain uses TRBV5-1 and TRBJ2-3; D is perhaps TRBD1 (5 bases). Germline V lookup: CDR1 SGHRS, CDR2 YFSETQ. This CDR3 region has 14 residues. The CDR3: CASSLGRVEDTQYF. Here the CDR3 DNA reads TGCGCCAGCAGTTTGGGGCGAGTAGAGGATACGCAGTATTTT.

This chain uses TRBV6-2 or TRBV6-3 with TRBJ2-1; perhaps TRBD2 as D (6 bases). Germline CDR1 reads MNHEY; CDR2 reads SVGEGT. The CDR3 has 13 amino acids. Trimming pared 8 bases from V and 6 bases from J, leaving 14 bases between. CDR3 in DNA: TGTGCCAGCTCCAAAACTAGCACCAATGAGCAGTTCTTC. Protein: CASSKTSTNEQFF.

The chain carries TRBV7-2 and TRBJ2-3; no clear D. V was trimmed by 5 bases and J by 6 bases, leaving 12 bases between them. CDR1 SGHTA and CDR2 FQGNSA come from the germline V gene. This CDR3 comprises 13 residues. Here the CDR3 reads CASSRNLMDTQYF. Here the CDR3 DNA reads TGTGCCAGCAGCCGGAACCTTATGGATACGCAGTATTTT. The variable domain in full, completed from reference TRBV7-2 and TRBJ2-3, reads GAGVSQSPSNKVTEKGKDVELRCDPISGHTALYWYRQSLGQGLEFLIYFQGNSAPDKSGLPSDRFSAERTGGSVSTLTIQRTQQEDSAVYLCASSRNLMDTQYFGPGTRLTVL.

The chain links TRBV20-1 to TRBJ2-3; D uncertain. CDR1 DFQATT and CDR2 SNEGSKA come from the germline V gene (reference sequence). This CDR3 is built from 13 residues. Trimming removed 4 bases at V and 0 bases at J, with 8 bases between. The CDR3 sequence: CSAIDTSTDTQYF. The CDR3 DNA reads as TGCAGTGCTATTGACACTAGCACAGATACGCAGTATTTT.

This rearrangement joins TRBV27 to TRBJ2-2; the D gene is possibly TRBD2 (5 bases). Between the trimmed V and J ends, which lost 5 bases and 0 bases, there was a span of 22 bases. Per the germline V gene, CDR1 is MNHEY and CDR2 is SMNVEV (reference sequence). The CDR3 is 19 residues long. CDR3 region: CASSPLGSMRLANTGELFF. The CDR3 DNA sequence: TGTGCCAGCAGTCCTTTGGGGAGTATGAGGCTCGCGAACACCGGGGAGCTGTTTTTT.

This clonotype came up a few times. This chain links TRBV7-7 with TRBJ2-2; 8 bases align to TRBD1. CDR3 length: 14 amino acids. Germline V gives CDR1 SSHAT, CDR2 FNYEAQ (reference sequence). Trimming at V came to 6 bases and at J to 5 bases, leaving 5 bases not matched to a gene. The CDR3 spells CASSRTGMTGELFF. DNA for the CDR3: TGTGCCAGCAGTCGGACAGGGATGACCGGGGAGCTGTTTTTT.

This clonotype was counted a single time. V usage is TRBV2 and J usage is TRBJ2-5; 8 bases fit TRBD2. The CDR3 runs to 16 residues. J was trimmed by 9 bases and V by 6 bases; bases with no gene match: 18. Germline CDR1 and CDR2: SNHLY and FYNNEI. The CDR3 region is CASSDASGRLWRPQYF. The CDR3 bases are TGTGCCAGCAGCGACGCTAGCGGGCGCTTATGGAGACCCCAGTACTTC.

This clonotype was counted ten times or more. V usage is TRBV6-1 and J usage is TRBJ2-4; D might be TRBD1 (6 bases). CDR1 is MNHNS, CDR2 SASEGT, per germline. Trimming cost V 8 bases and J 10 bases, with 21 bases left between them. The CDR3 has 14 residues. CDR3 sequence (DNA): TGTGCCAGCGTCAGGGGCGAGGAAGTGAAGATTCAGTACTTC. Amino acids: CASVRGEEVKIQYF.